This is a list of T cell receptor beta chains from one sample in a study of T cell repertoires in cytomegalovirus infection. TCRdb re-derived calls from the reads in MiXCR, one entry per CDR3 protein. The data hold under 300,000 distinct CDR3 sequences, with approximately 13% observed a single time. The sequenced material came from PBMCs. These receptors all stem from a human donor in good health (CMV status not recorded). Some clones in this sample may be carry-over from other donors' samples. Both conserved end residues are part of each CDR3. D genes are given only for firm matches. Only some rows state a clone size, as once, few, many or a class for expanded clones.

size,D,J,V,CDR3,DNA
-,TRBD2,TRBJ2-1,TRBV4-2,CASSQERGVPNEQFF,TGTGCCAGCAGCCAAGAGCGGGGGGTCCCCAATGAGCAGTTCTTC
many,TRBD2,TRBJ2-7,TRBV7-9,CASRTLAGVEQYF,TGTGCCAGCAGAACGCTAGCGGGAGTCGAGCAGTACTTC
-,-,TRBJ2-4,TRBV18,CASSPRTEAKNIQYF,TGTGCCAGCTCACCCCGGACTGAGGCCAAAAACATTCAGTACTTC
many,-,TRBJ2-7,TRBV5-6,CASSLPFVRQGRYEQYF,TGTGCCAGCAGCTTGCCCTTTGTGAGGCAGGGGCGCTACGAGCAGTACTTC
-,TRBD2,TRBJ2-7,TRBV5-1,CASSPGTRGERQYF,TGCGCCAGCAGCCCCGGGACTAGGGGGGAGCGGCAGTACTTC
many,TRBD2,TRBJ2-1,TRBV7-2,CASSLLGGGAENEQFF,TGTGCCAGCAGCTTACTCGGCGGGGGGGCGGAAAATGAGCAGTTCTTC
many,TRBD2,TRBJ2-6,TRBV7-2,CASSLGGSGANVLTF,TGTGCCAGCAGCCTCGGGGGGAGTGGGGCCAACGTCCTGACTTTC
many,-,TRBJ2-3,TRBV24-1,CATSSAGGTDTQYF,TGTGCCACCAGTTCGGCGGGCGGGACAGATACGCAGTATTTT
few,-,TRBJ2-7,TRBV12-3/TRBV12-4,CASSPPPFYEQYF,TGTGCCAGCAGCCCCCCTCCTTTTTACGAGCAGTACTTC
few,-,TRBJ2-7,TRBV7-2,CASSLLGDSGTATYEQYF,TGTGCCAGCAGCTTACTAGGGGACTCCGGGACAGCAACCTACGAGCAGTACTTC
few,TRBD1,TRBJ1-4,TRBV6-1,CASKGQGVEKLFF,TGTGCCAGCAAAGGACAGGGGGTTGAAAAACTGTTTTTT
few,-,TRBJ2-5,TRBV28,CALSGGREETQYF,TGTGCCCTTAGTGGGGGCAGGGAAGAGACCCAGTACTTC
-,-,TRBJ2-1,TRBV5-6,CASSLGISGLYNEQFF,TGTGCCAGCAGCCTGGGTATTAGCGGCCTATACAATGAGCAGTTCTTC
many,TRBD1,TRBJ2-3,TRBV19,CASRNRGSTDTQYF,TGTGCCAGTCGTAACAGGGGGAGCACAGATACGCAGTATTTT
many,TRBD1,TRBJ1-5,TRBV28,CASSWKRQGVQPQHF,TGTGCCAGCAGTTGGAAGAGACAGGGCGTACAGCCCCAGCATTTT
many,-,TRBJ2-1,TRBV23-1,CASSQSMRPGFF,TGCGCCAGCAGTCAATCGATGCGGCCCGGGTTCTTC
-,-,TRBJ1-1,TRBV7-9,CASSSGQANTEAFF,TGTGCCAGCAGTTCCGGCCAGGCTAACACTGAAGCTTTCTTT
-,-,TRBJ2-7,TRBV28,CASSPSTPYEQYF,TGTGCCAGCAGTCCATCCACCCCCTACGAGCAGTACTTC
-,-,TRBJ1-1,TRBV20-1,CSAYPRGTSNTEAFF,TGCAGTGCCTACCCAAGGGGGACATCGAACACTGAAGCTTTCTTT
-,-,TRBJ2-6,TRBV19,CASSIARANVLTF,TGTGCCAGTAGTATCGCTCGGGCCAACGTCCTGACTTTC